The clone carrying this TCR beta chain was observed a handful of times. The data were taken from a study of regulatory T cells in long-lasting Graves disease. This sample's time point: newly diagnosed GD, antithyroid drugs for less than 3 months. Preparation of the TCR library used RNA extracted from PBMCs. The V and J ends lost 3 bases and 4 bases respectively, with 11 bases between them. The CDR3 has 13 amino acids. Per the germline V gene, CDR1 is SGHRS and CDR2 is YFSETQ. Libraries of TCR beta came from iRepertoire HTBI primers plus Arm-PCR of CDR3 regions. One entry per CDR3 protein, called by TCRdb with MiXCR from the multiplex PCR reads. Of fewer than 650,000 distinct CDR3 sequences in the sample, about 16% were seen once. The data also belong to a second study, concerning T cells in Graves' hyperthyroidism and ophthalmopathy.

The genes are TRBV5-1 and TRBJ2-7; D is unclear. The clonotype comes from a young man with Graves disease. This sample comprised peripheral blood mononuclear cells (PBMCs), obtained at new diagnosis, from a patient treated with antithyroid drugs. The CDR3 nucleotides are TGCGCCAGCAGCTCGATAGGGCAGTACGAGCAGTACTTC. As protein: CASSSIGQYEQYF.